This entry concerns a single TCR beta chain. Its cognate antigen is unknown. Generated by immunoSEQ multiplex PCR, the TCRdb table keeps only in-frame clones and is missing some. The data contain 1,100,000 or so clones, approximately 80% of them singletons. These data are taken from a study of shared clonotypes between healthy human individuals. Study at large: The donors, a couple of women and three men, were aged 18 to 49.

CDR1 is SEHNR, CDR2 FQNEAQ, per germline (reference sequence). V was pared by 1 base and J by 4 bases, with 3 bases of the junction left unmatched. The CDR3 has 17 amino acids. Regarding the study as a whole: Among donors, the sharing of clonotypes was expected to be influenced by sequencing depth. On the whole, naive subsets had larger estimated richness than memory subsets had.

Sequences were obtained from memory CD4+ T cells from PBMCs. As for subset: CD45RA-negative fraction. The TCR originated in a young man in good health. Some clones in this sample may be carry-over from other donors' samples. The chain is built from TRBV7-9 and TRBJ2-6; 11 positions match TRBD2. The CDR3 region is CASSLVAGGAGANVLTF. CDR3 nucleotide sequence: TGTGCCAGCAGCTTAGTAGCGGGAGGGGCAGGGGCCAACGTCCTGACTTTC.